Listed here are 18 T cell receptor beta chains from one sample, sequenced in a study of T cell repertoires in cytomegalovirus infection. No cognate antigen is known for these TCRs. TCRdb processed the reads anew with MiXCR; each CDR3 protein has one entry. The sample has approximately 83,000 distinct CDR3 sequences, about 24% seen once; the top ten hold 50%. The source was CD8+ T cells from cultured PBMCs, collected from culture after CMV antigen stimulation. The receptors stem from a human donor in good health (CMV status not recorded). Some clones in this sample may be carry-over from other donors' samples.

This clonotype showed up many times. The chain carries TRBV7-6 and TRBJ2-7; 8 bases align to TRBD2. V trimming: 6 bases; J trimming: 0 bases; junction bases outside the gene matches: 13. Looked up from germline, CDR1 is SGHVS and CDR2 is FNYEAQ. CDR3 length: 17 amino acids. This CDR3 reads CASSSSRGGPSSYEQYF. CDR3 coding DNA: TGTGCCAGCAGTTCCAGCCGCGGGGGGCCGAGCTCCTACGAGCAGTACTTC.

This clonotype was picked up many times. The chain has TRBV7-9 and TRBJ2-3; 7 bases line up with TRBD2. This CDR3 contains 12 residues. Per germline, CDR1 SEHNR and CDR2 FQNEAQ (reference sequence). Losses at the gene ends were 4 bases for V and 10 bases for J; bases not matched to a gene: 5. The CDR3 reads CASSSERGAQYF. The CDR3 region has the DNA TGTGCCAGCAGCTCCGAGCGGGGAGCGCAGTATTTT.

V is TRBV4-3 and J is TRBJ2-7, with 10 bases fitting TRBD2. CDR3 length: 14 amino acids. The V gene's germline CDR1 is LGHNA and CDR2 YSLEER. Losses at the gene ends were 5 bases for V and 5 bases for J; bases not matched to a gene: 6. The CDR3 DNA follows: TGCGCCAGCAGCGAACTAGCGGGATTCAACGAGCAGTACTTC. As protein: CASSELAGFNEQYF.

This clonotype was counted ten times or more. V is TRBV27 and J is TRBJ2-7; the D gene could be TRBD1 or TRBD2 (5 bases each). V gave up 5 bases and J gave up 1 base, with 18 bases separating them. Germline CDR1 MNHEY, CDR2 SMNVEV (reference sequence). This CDR3 comprises 16 residues. The CDR3 loop reads CASSRPPGTGSYEQYF. In DNA form, the CDR3 reads TGTGCCAGCAGTCGTCCTCCCGGGACCGGTTCCTACGAGCAGTACTTC.

J is TRBJ2-2 and V is TRBV20-1; D gene unclear. The germline V and J ends were trimmed by 6 bases and 5 bases, with 10 bases remaining between them. Germline V gives CDR1 DFQATT, CDR2 SNEGSKA (reference sequence). The length of the CDR3 is 12 residues. Here the CDR3 reads CSAPIVTGELFF. Here the CDR3 DNA reads TGCAGTGCCCCGATAGTTACCGGGGAGCTGTTTTTT.

This chain uses TRBV7-9 with TRBJ2-5, with D possibly matching TRBD1 (5 bases). Germline CDR1 and CDR2: SEHNR and FQNEAQ (reference sequence). V was cut by 1 base and J by 1 base, with 7 bases left in between. The CDR3 length is 14 residues. The CDR3: CASSLGQPQETQYF. For the CDR3, the DNA is TGTGCCAGCAGCTTAGGACAGCCCCAAGAGACCCAGTACTTC.

This rearrangement joins TRBV6-1 to TRBJ1-2; 8 bases are shared with TRBD1. J gave up 1 base and V 5 bases, and 9 bases lay outside the gene matches. The germline CDR1 and CDR2 sequences are MNHNS and SASEGT. The CDR3 totals 16 residues. CDR3 sequence reads: CASSYSRQGRNYGYTF. CDR3 sequence (DNA): TGTGCCAGCAGTTACAGCCGACAGGGGCGTAACTATGGCTACACCTTC.

The chain carries TRBV15 and TRBJ2-1; the D gene is possibly TRBD2 (5 bases). V lost 1 base and J lost 4, with 8 bases in between. Per germline, CDR1 LNHNV and CDR2 YYDKDF (reference sequence). The CDR3 has 14 amino acids. DNA of the CDR3: TGTGCCACCAGCAGAGGATCGGGATACAATGAGCAGTTCTTC. It specifies CATSRGSGYNEQFF.

V and J are TRBV4-1 and TRBJ2-1, with no clear D. In germline, CDR1 is MGHRA, CDR2 YSYEKL. The germline V and J ends were trimmed by 0 bases and 5 bases, with 8 bases remaining between them. The CDR3 totals 14 residues. This CDR3 is CASSQDYTHNEQFF. CDR3 bases: TGCGCCAGCAGCCAAGATTACACTCACAATGAGCAGTTCTTC.

A few counts support this clonotype. This CDR3 is CATSEDRGETQYF. In DNA form, the CDR3 reads TGTGCCACCAGTGAGGACAGAGGAGAGACCCAGTACTTC. This rearrangement joins TRBV24-1 to TRBJ2-5; D is perhaps TRBD1 (6 bases). The CDR3 totals 13 residues. Per the germline V gene, CDR1 is KGHDR and CDR2 is SFDVKD. Trimming cost V 4 bases and J 4 bases, with 9 bases left between them.

V and J are TRBV10-3 and TRBJ1-6, with D possibly being TRBD1 (5 bases). Looked up from germline, CDR1 is ENHRY and CDR2 is SYGVKD. The CDR3 consists of 15 residues. V lost 6 bases and J 8 bases, leaving 17 bases between the germline ends. The DNA for the CDR3 is TGTGCCATCAGCGAACGGACGGGGGTGGATTCACCCCTCCACTTT. Amino acid sequence: CAISERTGVDSPLHF.

The CDR3 DNA reads TGTGCCAGCAGCTTAGAAGGCTGGGACGAGCAGTACTTC. Protein sequence: CASSLEGWDEQYF. The chain links TRBV13 to TRBJ2-7, with D unresolved. Between the trimmed V and J ends, which lost 1 base and 5 bases, there was a span of 9 bases. The CDR3 consists of 13 residues. CDR1 PRHDT and CDR2 FYEKMQ come from the germline V gene (reference sequence). Based on the CDR3 plus reference TRBV13 and TRBJ2-7, the full variable domain is AAGVIQSPRHLIKEKRETATLKCYPIPRHDTVYWYQQGPGQDPQFLISFYEKMQSDKGSIPDRFSAQQFSDYHSELNMSSLELGDSALYFCASSLEGWDEQYFGPGTRLTVT.

This clonotype was detected only a few times. This chain links TRBV19 with TRBJ2-5; the D gene is possibly TRBD2 (6 bases). The length of the CDR3 is 15 residues. Germline assignment: CDR1 LNHDA and CDR2 SQIVND (reference sequence). The V end was cut by 5 bases, the J end by 5 bases, with 18 bases between. CDR3 bases: TGTGCCAGTAGTCCCTGGGACTCTCGTTGGGAGACCCAGTACTTC. Amino acids: CASSPWDSRWETQYF.

The sample holds many counts of this clonotype. The chain is built from TRBV7-8 and TRBJ2-5; the match to TRBD2 covers 7 bases. CDR3 length equals 14 residues. From germline, CDR1 is SGHVS and CDR2 FQNEAQ. Trimming at V came to 3 bases and at J to 2 bases, leaving 3 bases not matched to a gene. CDR3 protein: CASSLRRGQETQYF. CDR3 bases: TGTGCCAGCAGCTTGCGGCGGGGGCAAGAGACCCAGTACTTC.

This clonotype was detected only a few times. This chain links TRBV20-1 with TRBJ1-5; D is perhaps TRBD1 (5 bases). Looked up from germline, CDR1 is DFQATT and CDR2 is SNEGSKA (reference sequence). V shed 5 bases and J shed 5 bases, with 16 bases lying between them. CDR3 size: 14 residues. The CDR3 DNA follows: TGCAGTGCTTCCGGCGTCTGGGGGGATCAGCCCCAGCATTTT. Translated: CSASGVWGDQPQHF.

The J gene is TRBJ2-2, the V gene TRBV19; D not resolved. Trimming left V 4 bases short and J 4 bases short, with 10 bases between. This CDR3 has 14 residues. Per germline, CDR1 LNHDA and CDR2 SQIVND (reference sequence). CDR3 DNA sequence: TGTGCCAGTAGTAGAACAGCCTCCACCGGGGAGCTGTTTTTT. It encodes CASSRTASTGELFF.

This clonotype was observed a few times. This sequence joins TRBV4-2 and TRBJ2-7, with TRBD2 matching 12 bases. Germline V gene lookup returns CDR1 LGHNA and CDR2 YNFKEQ. The length of the CDR3 is 15 residues. The V gene end was trimmed by 1 base and the J gene end by 3 bases; junction bases not matched to a gene: 1. The CDR3 sequence is CASSQGTSGVYEQYF. CDR3 nucleotide sequence: TGTGCCAGCAGCCAAGGGACTAGCGGGGTCTACGAGCAGTACTTC.

This chain joins TRBV27 and TRBJ2-5; 9 nucleotides align to TRBD1. The length of the CDR3 is 15 residues. Germline trimming cut 0 bases from V and 5 bases from J; bases unmatched to any gene: 4. Germline V gene lookup returns CDR1 MNHEY and CDR2 SMNVEV (reference sequence). This CDR3 reads CASSLSGGQGETQYF. The CDR3 DNA reads TGTGCCAGCAGTTTATCAGGTGGACAGGGGGAGACCCAGTACTTC.